This note documents a single TCR beta chain sequence. What it binds is unknown. During the collection period, no donor immune events like infections were recorded. The data originate from a study of identifying expanded T cells in peripheral blood. General study results and limits: Approximately 2-week clone count variance significantly increased as total template count grew. Differentially abundant clones: 1 to 1.5 between replicates, 16.4 at two to three weeks, approximately 19 at four.

Some clones are missing from TCRdb's copy, which holds only in-frame ones; the method was immunoSEQ multiplex PCR. Here the sample spans approximately 110,000 clones, approximately 90% being singletons. V lost 5 bases to trimming and J lost 5 bases, with 18 bases between them. CDR3 length: 15 residues. Germline CDR1 and CDR2: SEHNR and FQNEAQ (reference sequence). This receptor was identified in a person between 18 and 70 years old in good health. Sequencing was carried out using blood. The chain recombines TRBV7-9 with TRBJ1-1, with a possible D match to TRBD1 (6 bases). DNA of the CDR3: TGTGCCAGCAGCCCGGGATTGGGGGGCTGGACTGAAGCTTTCTTT. This translates into CASSPGLGGWTEAFF.